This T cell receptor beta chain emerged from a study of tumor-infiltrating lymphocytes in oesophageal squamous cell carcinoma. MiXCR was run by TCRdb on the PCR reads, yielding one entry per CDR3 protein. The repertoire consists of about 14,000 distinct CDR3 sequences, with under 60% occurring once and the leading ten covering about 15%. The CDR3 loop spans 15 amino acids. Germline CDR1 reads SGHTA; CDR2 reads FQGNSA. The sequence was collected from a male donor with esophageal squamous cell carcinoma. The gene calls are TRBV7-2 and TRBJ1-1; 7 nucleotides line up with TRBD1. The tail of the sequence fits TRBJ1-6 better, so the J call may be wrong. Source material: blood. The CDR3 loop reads CASSLEGRGGSPLHF. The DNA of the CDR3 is TGTGCCAGCAGCTTAGAGGGCAGGGGGGGATCACCCCTCCACTTT.